These T cell receptor beta chains were read from a single sample in a study of shared clonotypes between healthy human individuals. The repertoire was sequenced with immunoSEQ multiplex PCR; TCRdb's copy has only in-frame clones and lacks some. Of approximately 650,000 clones in the sample, about 95% are singletons; the top ten hold roughly 0.1%. Sequenced: naive CD8+ T cells sorted from blood. The receptors here all came from a woman in her thirties in good health. Both conserved end residues are part of each CDR3. D genes are given only for firm matches.

J | D | V | CDR3
TRBJ2-1 | - | TRBV15 | CATSRDLGRGLSYNEQFF
TRBJ2-1 | - | TRBV27 | CAAEAYNEQFF
TRBJ2-1 | TRBD2 | TRBV9 | CASSPGGGRNEQFF
TRBJ2-7 | TRBD2 | TRBV19 | CASSIVLAGGYEQYF
TRBJ2-1 | - | TRBV28 | CASSPDTGRYNEQFF
TRBJ1-6 | - | TRBV10-3 | CAISESVRGDSPLHF
TRBJ2-2 | - | TRBV28 | CASTLYWTGELFF
TRBJ2-5 | - | TRBV5-5 | CASTVGTSETQYF
TRBJ2-3 | - | TRBV9 | CASSVNPDTQYF
TRBJ2-7 | TRBD1 | TRBV2 | CASSGNRGVYEQYF
- | TRBD1 | TRBV27 | CASSLGQGTYEQYF
TRBJ2-7 | - | TRBV2 | CASSVGWAYEQYF
TRBJ2-7 | - | TRBV4-1 | CASSQGSAGRRTYEQYF
TRBJ2-1 | - | TRBV5-1 | CASSLAGRDNEQFF
- | TRBD2 | TRBV5-1 | CASSLSGGYEQYF
TRBJ2-7 | - | TRBV6-5 | CASSPLQGGDEQYF
TRBJ2-5 | TRBD1 | TRBV28 | CASSTKPRDRGKETQYF